This T cell receptor (beta chain) was obtained from a study of post-analysis software for immune sequencing data. Notes on the study in general: Among multiple sclerosis patients, normalized Chao1 diversity was significantly below that of controls. Roughly five TRBV segments appeared more often in patients than in controls, and TRBV5-6, TRBV5-1 and TRBV20-1 were among these. Strong co-clustering by F measure was seen for same-batch samples.

Germline V CDR1 and CDR2: SGDLS, YYNGEE. This CDR3 comprises 17 residues. Sequencing libraries made from TCR beta cDNA carried unique molecular identifiers. There were 1 to 10 million T cells, and around 460,000 cDNA molecules came from them. TCRdb ran MiXCR on the PCR reads and lists one entry per CDR3 protein. The repertoire holds hundreds of thousands of distinct CDR3 sequences, roughly 27% seen once, with approximately 0.6% in the top ten. On this clonotype: Its antigen remains unidentified. A junction end diverges from the germline sequence, so it may reflect a read error.

The sequencing sample was made of blood. V and J are TRBV9 and TRBJ2-3; 10 bases match TRBD2. The sequence was collected from a girl under 18 with multiple sclerosis. The chain's CDR3 is CASSVDPSGSGTDTRYF. CDR3 nucleotide sequence: TGTGCCAGCAGCGTAGATCCTAGCGGGAGTGGCACAGATACGCGGTATTTT.